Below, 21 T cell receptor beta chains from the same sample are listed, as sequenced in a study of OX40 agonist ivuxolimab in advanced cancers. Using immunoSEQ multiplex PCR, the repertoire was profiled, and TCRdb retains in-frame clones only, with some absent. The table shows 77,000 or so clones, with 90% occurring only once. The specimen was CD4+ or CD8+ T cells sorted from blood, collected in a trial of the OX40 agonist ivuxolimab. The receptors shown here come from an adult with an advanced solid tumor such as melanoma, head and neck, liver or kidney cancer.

Written as DNA, the CDR3 is TGTGCCGCGCAGCCGGATAGCGGGAGGTGGGAGACCCAGTACTTC. Translation: CAAQPDSGRWETQYF. The chain employs TRBV6-1 and TRBJ2-5, with 10 bases aligning to TRBD2. The CDR3 is made up of 15 amino acids. V gave up 11 bases and J gave up 5 bases; unmatched junction bases: 14. In germline, CDR1 is MNHNS, CDR2 SASEGT.

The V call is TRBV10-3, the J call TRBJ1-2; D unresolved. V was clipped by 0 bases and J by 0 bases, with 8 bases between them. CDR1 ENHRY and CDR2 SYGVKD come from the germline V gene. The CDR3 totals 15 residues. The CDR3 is CAISESAVANYGYTF. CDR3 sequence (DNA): TGTGCCATCAGTGAGTCGGCGGTAGCTAACTATGGCTACACCTTC.

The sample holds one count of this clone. The CDR3 nucleotides are TGTGCCAGCAGTCGGGGGCTAGCCAAAAACATTCAGTACTTC. It is translated as CASSRGLAKNIQYF. The chain joins TRBV6-5 to TRBJ2-4; D is possibly TRBD1 or TRBD2 (6 bases each). Germline V lookup: CDR1 MNHEY, CDR2 SVGAGI. The CDR3 runs to 14 residues. Trimming shortened V by 5 bases and J by 0 bases, and 8 bases separated the two germline ends.

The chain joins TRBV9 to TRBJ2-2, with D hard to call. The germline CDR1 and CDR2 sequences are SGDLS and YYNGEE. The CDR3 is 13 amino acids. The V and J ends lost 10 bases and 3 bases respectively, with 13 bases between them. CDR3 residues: CASARVHTGELFF. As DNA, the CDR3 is TGTGCCTCCGCGCGAGTCCACACCGGGGAGCTGTTTTTT.

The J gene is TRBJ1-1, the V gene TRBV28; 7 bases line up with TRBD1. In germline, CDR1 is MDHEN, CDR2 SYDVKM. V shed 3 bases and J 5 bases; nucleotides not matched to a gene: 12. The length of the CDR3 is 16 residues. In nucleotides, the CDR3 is TGTGCCAGCAGTTTCCGCGTCCTCCGGGACAGTACTGAAGCTTTCTTT. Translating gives CASSFRVLRDSTEAFF.

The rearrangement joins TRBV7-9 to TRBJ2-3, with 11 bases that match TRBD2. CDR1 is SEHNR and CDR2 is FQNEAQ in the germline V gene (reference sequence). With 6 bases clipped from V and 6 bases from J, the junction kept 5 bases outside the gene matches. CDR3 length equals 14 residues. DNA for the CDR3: TGTGCCAGCAGTTCGGGGACTAGCGGTGATACGCAGTATTTT. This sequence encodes CASSSGTSGDTQYF. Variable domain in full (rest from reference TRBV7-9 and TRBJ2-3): DTGVSQNPRHKITKRGQNVTFRCDPISEHNRLYWYRQTLGQGPEFLTYFQNEAQLEKSRLLSDRFSAERPKGSFSTLEIQRTEQGDSAMYLCASSSGTSGDTQYFGPGTRLTVL.

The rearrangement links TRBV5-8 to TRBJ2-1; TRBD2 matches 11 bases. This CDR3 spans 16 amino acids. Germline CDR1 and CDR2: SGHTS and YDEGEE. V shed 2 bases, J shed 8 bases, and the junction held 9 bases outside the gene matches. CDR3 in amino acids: CASSFFGLAGGDEQFF. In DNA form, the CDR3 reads TGTGCCAGCAGCTTTTTCGGCCTAGCGGGAGGCGATGAGCAGTTCTTC.

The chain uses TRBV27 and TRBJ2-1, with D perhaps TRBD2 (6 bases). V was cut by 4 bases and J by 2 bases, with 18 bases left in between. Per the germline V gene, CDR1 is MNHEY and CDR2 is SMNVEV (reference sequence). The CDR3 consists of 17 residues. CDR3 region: CASSSQTLAYTYNEQFF. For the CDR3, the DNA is TGTGCCAGCAGTTCCCAAACCCTAGCGTATACCTACAATGAGCAGTTCTTC.

The CDR3 DNA sequence: TGTGCCAGCAGCTCAGGGTCGTCTACGTTAGAGACCCAGTACTTC. Protein: CASSSGSSTLETQYF. V and J are TRBV2 and TRBJ2-5; possibly TRBD1 for D (5 bases). The CDR3 extends over 15 amino acids. Trimming pared 6 bases from V and 4 bases from J, leaving 18 bases between. Germline CDR1 and CDR2: SNHLY and FYNNEI.

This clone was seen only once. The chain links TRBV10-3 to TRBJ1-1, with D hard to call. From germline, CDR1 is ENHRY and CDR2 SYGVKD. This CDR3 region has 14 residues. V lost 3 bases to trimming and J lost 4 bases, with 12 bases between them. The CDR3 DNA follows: TGTGCCATCAGTGAAAGGATCCCCGGCACTGAAGCTTTCTTT. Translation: CAISERIPGTEAFF.

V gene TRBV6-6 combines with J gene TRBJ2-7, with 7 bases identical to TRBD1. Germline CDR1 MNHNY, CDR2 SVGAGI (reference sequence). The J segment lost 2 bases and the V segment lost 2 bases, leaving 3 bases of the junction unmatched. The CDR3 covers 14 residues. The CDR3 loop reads CASSYRGQPYEQYF. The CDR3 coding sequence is TGTGCCAGCAGTTACCGGGGACAGCCCTACGAGCAGTACTTC.

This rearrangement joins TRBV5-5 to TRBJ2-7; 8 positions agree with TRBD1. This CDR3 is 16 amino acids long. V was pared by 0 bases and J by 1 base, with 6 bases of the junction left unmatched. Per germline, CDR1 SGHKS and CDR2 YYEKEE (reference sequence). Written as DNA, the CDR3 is TGTGCCAGCAGCTTGGGGACAGGGATGCGGTCCTACGAGCAGTACTTC. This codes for CASSLGTGMRSYEQYF.

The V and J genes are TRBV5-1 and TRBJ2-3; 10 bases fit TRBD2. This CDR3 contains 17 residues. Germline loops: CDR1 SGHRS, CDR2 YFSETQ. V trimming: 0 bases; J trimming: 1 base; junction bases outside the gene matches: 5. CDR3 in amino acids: CASSLVSGTSGTDTQYF. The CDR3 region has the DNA TGCGCCAGCAGCTTGGTATCCGGGACTAGCGGCACAGATACGCAGTATTTT.

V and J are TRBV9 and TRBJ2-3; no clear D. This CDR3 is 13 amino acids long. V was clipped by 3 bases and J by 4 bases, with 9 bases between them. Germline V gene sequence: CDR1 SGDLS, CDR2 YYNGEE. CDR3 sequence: CASSALTSDTQYF. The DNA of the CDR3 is TGTGCCAGCAGCGCCCTTACTTCAGATACGCAGTATTTT.

CDR3 region: CASSLNIPSSTDTQYF. The DNA for the CDR3 is TGTGCCAGCAGCTTGAACATCCCGTCTAGCACAGATACGCAGTATTTT. J is TRBJ2-3 and V is TRBV5-6; no clear D gene. Trimming took 1 base from V and 0 from J, leaving 12 bases between them. In germline, CDR1 is SGHDT, CDR2 YYEEEE. The CDR3 runs to 16 residues. The full variable domain, with the rest looked up from reference TRBV5-6 and TRBJ2-3, is DAGVTQSPTHLIKTRGQQVTLRCSPKSGHDTVSWYQQALGQGPQFIFQYYEEEERQRGNFPDRFSGHQFPNYSSELNVNALLLGDSALYLCASSLNIPSSTDTQYFGPGTRLTVL.

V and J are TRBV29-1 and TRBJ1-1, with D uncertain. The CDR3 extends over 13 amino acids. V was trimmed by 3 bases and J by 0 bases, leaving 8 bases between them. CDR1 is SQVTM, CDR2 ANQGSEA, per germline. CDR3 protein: CSVDEAMNTEAFF. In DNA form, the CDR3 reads TGCAGCGTTGATGAGGCGATGAACACTGAAGCTTTCTTT.

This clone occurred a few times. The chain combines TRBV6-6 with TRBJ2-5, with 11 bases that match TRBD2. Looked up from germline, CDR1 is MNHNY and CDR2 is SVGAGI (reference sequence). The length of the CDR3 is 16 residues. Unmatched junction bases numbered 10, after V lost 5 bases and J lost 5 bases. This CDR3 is CASSPRVAGGPETQYF. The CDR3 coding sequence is TGTGCCAGCAGTCCACGAGTAGCGGGGGGGCCGGAGACCCAGTACTTC.

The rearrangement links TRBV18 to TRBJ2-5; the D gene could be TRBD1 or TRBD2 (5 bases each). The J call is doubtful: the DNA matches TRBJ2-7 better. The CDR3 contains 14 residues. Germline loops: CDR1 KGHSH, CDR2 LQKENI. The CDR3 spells CASSPETGPYEQYF. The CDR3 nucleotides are TGTGCCAGCTCACCCGAGACGGGACCCTACGAGCAGTACTTC.

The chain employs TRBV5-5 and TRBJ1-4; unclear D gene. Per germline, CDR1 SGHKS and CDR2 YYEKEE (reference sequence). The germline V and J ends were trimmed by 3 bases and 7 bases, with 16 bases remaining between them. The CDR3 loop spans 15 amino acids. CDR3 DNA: TGTGCCAGCAGCTGGGGAGGCGTAGACCGTGAAAAACTGTTTTTT. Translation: CASSWGGVDREKLFF.

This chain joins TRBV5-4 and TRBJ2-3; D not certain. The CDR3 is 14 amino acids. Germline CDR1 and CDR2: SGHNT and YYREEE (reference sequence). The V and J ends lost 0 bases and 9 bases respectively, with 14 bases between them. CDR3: CASSLAGLPFTQYF. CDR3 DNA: TGTGCCAGCAGCTTGGCCGGGCTCCCTTTCACGCAGTATTTT.

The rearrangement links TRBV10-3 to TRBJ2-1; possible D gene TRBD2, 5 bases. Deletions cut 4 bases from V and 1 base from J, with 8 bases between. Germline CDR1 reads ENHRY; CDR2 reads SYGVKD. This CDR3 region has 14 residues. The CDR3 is CAISVEGSYNEQFF. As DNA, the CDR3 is TGTGCCATCAGTGTAGAGGGTTCCTACAATGAGCAGTTCTTC.